This TCR beta chain was captured by sequencing in a study of graft-versus-host responses after intestinal transplantation. Study in general: Grafts that recipients had were multivisceral, liver-intestinal, or isolated intestinal transplants.

General study points: HvG clone declines early post-transplant were associated with peak circulating GvH levels. Recipient marrow showed GvH clones, some seen first in ileum or blood.

About this clone itself: Antigen unknown.

Germline V gene sequence: CDR1 SGHNT, CDR2 YYREEE (reference sequence). V lost 4 bases, J lost 4 bases, and 15 bases lay in between. This CDR3 comprises 16 residues. Measured with immunoSEQ multiplex PCR; TCRdb has only the in-frame clones, and not every one. In the table there are about 110,000 clones, roughly 87% of which are singletons. The input for sequencing was unstimulated CD4+ T cells sorted from spleen or lymph node cells, taken before transplant. This chain connects TRBV5-4 to TRBJ1-6; weak D call: TRBD1 (5 bases). This TCR came from a human donor who was the organ donor for an intestinal transplant. The CDR3 sequence is CASSLGMGVYNSPLHF. In nucleotides, the CDR3 is TGTGCCAGCAGCCTAGGAATGGGGGTTTATAATTCACCCCTCCACTTT. Combining the CDR3 with reference TRBV5-4 and TRBJ1-6 gives the whole variable domain ETGVTQSPTHLIKTRGQQVTLRCSSQSGHNTVSWYQQALGQGPQFIFQYYREEENGRGNFPPRFSGLQFPNYSSELNVNALELDDSALYLCASSLGMGVYNSPLHFGNGTRLTVT.